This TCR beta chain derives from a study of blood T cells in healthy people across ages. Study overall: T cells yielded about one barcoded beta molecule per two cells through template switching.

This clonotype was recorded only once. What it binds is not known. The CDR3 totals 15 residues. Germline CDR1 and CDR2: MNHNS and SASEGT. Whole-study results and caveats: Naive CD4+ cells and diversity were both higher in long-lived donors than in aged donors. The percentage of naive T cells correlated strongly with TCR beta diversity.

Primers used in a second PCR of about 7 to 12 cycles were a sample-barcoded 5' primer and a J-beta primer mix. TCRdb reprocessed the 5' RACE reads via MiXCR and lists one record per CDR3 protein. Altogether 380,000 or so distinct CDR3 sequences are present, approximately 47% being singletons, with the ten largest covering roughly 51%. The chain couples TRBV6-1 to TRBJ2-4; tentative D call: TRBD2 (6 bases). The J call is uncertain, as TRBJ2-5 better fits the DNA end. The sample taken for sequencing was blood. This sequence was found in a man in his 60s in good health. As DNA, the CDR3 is TGTGCCAGCAGTGACCAGACTAGGTGGCAAGAGACCCAGTACTTC. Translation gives CASSDQTRWQETQYF.